Included here is one T cell receptor beta chain sequence, with context. Using RNA transcripts as the source, TCR beta CDR3 regions were amplified. With the HTBI primer set, the TCR CDR3 went through a first round of RT-PCR. TCRdb itself ran the multiplex PCR reads through MiXCR, one entry per CDR3 protein. The profile shows roughly 500,000 distinct CDR3 sequences, roughly 15% of them singletons. CDR3 length equals 16 residues. Germline CDR1 MNHEY, CDR2 SMNVEV (reference sequence). V dropped 2 bases and J dropped 4; count of bases not matched to a gene: 4. This sample was taken from a study of T cells in Graves' hyperthyroidism and ophthalmopathy.

The sequenced sample consisted of blood. This TCR was recovered from a young woman with Graves' ophthalmopathy. The chain is built from TRBV27 and TRBJ2-2; 10 bases are shared with TRBD1. CDR3 amino acids: CASSLHGQGGTGELFF. The CDR3 DNA reads TGTGCCAGCAGTTTACACGGACAGGGGGGCACCGGGGAGCTGTTTTTT.